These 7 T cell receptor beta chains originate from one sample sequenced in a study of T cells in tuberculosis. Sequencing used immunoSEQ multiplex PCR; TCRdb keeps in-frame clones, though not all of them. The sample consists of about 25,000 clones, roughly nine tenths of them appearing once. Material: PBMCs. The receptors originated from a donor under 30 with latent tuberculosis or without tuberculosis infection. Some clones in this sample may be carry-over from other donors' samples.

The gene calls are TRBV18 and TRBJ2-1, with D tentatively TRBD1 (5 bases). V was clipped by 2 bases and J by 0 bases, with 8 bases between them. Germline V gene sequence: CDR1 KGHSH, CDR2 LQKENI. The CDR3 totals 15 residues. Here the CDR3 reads CASSPLQGSYNEQFF. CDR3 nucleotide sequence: TGTGCCAGCTCACCATTGCAGGGCTCCTACAATGAGCAGTTCTTC.

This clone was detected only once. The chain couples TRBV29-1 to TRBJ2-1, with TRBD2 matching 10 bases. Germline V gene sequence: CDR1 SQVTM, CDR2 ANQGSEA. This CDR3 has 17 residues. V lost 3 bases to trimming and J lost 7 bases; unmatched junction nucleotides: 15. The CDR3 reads CSVDWGWTSGQTNEQFF. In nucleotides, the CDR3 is TGCAGCGTTGACTGGGGGTGGACTAGCGGACAAACAAATGAGCAGTTCTTC.

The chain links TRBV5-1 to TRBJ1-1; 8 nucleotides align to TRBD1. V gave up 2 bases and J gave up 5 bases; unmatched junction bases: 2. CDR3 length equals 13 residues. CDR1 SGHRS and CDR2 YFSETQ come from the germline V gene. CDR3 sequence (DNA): TGCGCCAGCAGCTTTACAGGGGGAACTGAAGCTTTCTTT. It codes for CASSFTGGTEAFF.

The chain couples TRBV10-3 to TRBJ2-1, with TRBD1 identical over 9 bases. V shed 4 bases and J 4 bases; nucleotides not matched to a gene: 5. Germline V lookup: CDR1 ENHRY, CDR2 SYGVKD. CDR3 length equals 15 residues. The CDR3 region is CAISAPDRGYNEQFF. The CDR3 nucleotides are TGTGCCATCAGTGCCCCGGACAGGGGTTACAATGAGCAGTTCTTC.

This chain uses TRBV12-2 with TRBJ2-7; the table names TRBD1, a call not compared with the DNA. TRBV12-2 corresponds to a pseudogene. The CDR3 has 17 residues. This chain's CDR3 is CASRLVRCWPGSYEQYF. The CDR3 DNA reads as TGTGCAAGTCGCTTAGTCCGCTGTTGGCCAGGCTCCTACGAGCAGTACTTC.

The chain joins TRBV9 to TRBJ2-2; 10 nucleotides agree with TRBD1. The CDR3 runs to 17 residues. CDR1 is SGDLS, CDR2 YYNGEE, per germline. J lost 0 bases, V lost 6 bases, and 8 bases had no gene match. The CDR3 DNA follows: TGTGCCAGCAAAACGGGACAGGGGATTCCGAACACCGGGGAGCTGTTTTTT. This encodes CASKTGQGIPNTGELFF.

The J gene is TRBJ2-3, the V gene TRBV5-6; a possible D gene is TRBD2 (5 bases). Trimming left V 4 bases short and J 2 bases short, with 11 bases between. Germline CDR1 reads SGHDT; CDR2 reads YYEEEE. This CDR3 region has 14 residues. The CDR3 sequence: CASSATTDTDTQYF. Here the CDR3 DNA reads TGTGCCAGCAGCGCGACTACGGACACAGATACGCAGTATTTT.